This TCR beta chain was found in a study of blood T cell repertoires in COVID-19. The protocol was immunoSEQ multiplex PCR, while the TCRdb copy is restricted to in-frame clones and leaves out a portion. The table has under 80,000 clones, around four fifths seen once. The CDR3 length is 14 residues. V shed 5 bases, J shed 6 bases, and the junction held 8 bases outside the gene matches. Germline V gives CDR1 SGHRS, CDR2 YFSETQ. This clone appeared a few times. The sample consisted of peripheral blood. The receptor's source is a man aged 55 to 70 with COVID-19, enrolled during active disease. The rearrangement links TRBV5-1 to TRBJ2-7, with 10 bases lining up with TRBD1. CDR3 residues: CASSFPGQGSEQYF. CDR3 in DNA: TGCGCCAGCAGTTTTCCGGGACAGGGGTCCGAGCAGTACTTC. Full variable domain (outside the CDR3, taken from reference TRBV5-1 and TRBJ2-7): KAGVTQTPRYLIKTRGQQVTLSCSPISGHRSVSWYQQTPGQGLQFLFEYFSETQRNKGNFPGRFSGRQFSNSRSEMNVSTLELGDSALYLCASSFPGQGSEQYFGPGTRLTVT.